This passage covers 3 T cell receptor beta chains from one sample sequenced in a study of shared clonotypes between healthy human individuals. Sequenced by immunoSEQ multiplex PCR; TCRdb stores in-frame clones only, minus some. The sample holds about 2 million clones, about 94% seen once. It was CD45RO-negative cells, positively selected for CCR7, that made up naive CD8 cells, with terminally differentiated effector memory CD45RA+ cells excluded. The sample consisted of naive CD8+ T cells sorted from blood. These receptors came from a man aged 18 to 30 in good health.

The chain uses TRBV5-4 and TRBJ2-7; no firm D call. The V end lost 0 bases, the J end lost 5 bases, and 12 bases lay between the germline ends. The CDR3 totals 14 residues. Germline V gene data show CDR1 as SGHNT and CDR2 as YYREEE (reference sequence). The CDR3: CASSLGASGDEQYF. DNA of the CDR3: TGTGCCAGCAGCTTGGGTGCTTCTGGGGACGAGCAGTACTTC. The complete variable domain, with remaining parts taken from reference TRBV5-4 and TRBJ2-7, reads ETGVTQSPTHLIKTRGQQVTLRCSSQSGHNTVSWYQQALGQGPQFIFQYYREEENGRGNFPPRFSGLQFPNYSSELNVNALELDDSALYLCASSLGASGDEQYFGPGTRLTVT.

V is TRBV25-1 and J is TRBJ1-1, with 9 bases aligning to TRBD1. J gave up 8 bases and V 6 bases, and 19 bases lay outside the gene matches. The CDR3 sequence is 17 residues long. Germline loops: CDR1 MGHDK, CDR2 SYGVNS. CDR3 in DNA: TGTGCCAGCAGACCTAACACAGGACCAATAGGGACAGGGGAAGCTTTCTTT. Protein product: CASRPNTGPIGTGEAFF.

V and J are TRBV5-8 and TRBJ1-5, with TRBD1 identical over 7 bases. Germline V gene data show CDR1 as SGHTS and CDR2 as YDEGEE. The junction had 9 bases not matched to a gene; V was cut back by 0 bases and J by 3 bases. This CDR3 region has 17 residues. Here the CDR3 DNA reads TGTGCCAGCAGCTTGGGGACAGGTCCACCGATCAATCAGCCCCAGCATTTT. It codes for CASSLGTGPPINQPQHF.